The clone carrying this T cell receptor (beta chain) has a handful of counts. Its cognate antigen is unknown. Sample barcodes and UMIs were carried by the TCR alpha and TCR beta cDNA libraries that 5'RACE generated with constant-segment primers. TCRdb analysed the 5' RACE reads with MiXCR anew, one entry per CDR3 protein. The sample has more than 400,000 distinct CDR3 sequences, about 20% seen once. The data were obtained in a study of T-cell memory formation after mild COVID-19. Study results and limitations: Most CD4+ clones that shrank were in CM and EM, while CD8+ ones turned up in EMRA. Pre-infection memory carried some responding clones, suggesting that cross-reactive memory joined. CD4+ bias marked clones expanding day 15 to 37, unlike balanced contracting clones.

What was sequenced was PBMCs or a T cell subset sorted from them (not recorded which). This TCR was recovered from an adult woman who had mild COVID-19 (a few samples of this study predate the infection). Cell type and time point are not known.

CDR3 DNA: TGTGCCAGCAGCCAAGGTGGAGGGGGCGCGTTGGACGAGCAGTACTTC. Protein product: CASSQGGGGALDEQYF. This chain joins TRBV4-2 and TRBJ2-7; D is perhaps TRBD1 (7 bases). Trimming removed 1 base from V and 5 bases from J, with 18 bases in between. Germline-derived CDR1 and CDR2 are LGHNA and YNFKEQ. The CDR3 spans 16 residues.